Listed below are T cell receptor beta chains from one sample, sequenced in a study of cytomegalovirus exposure and HLA in healthy donors. TCRdb's copy holds only in-frame clones and misses some; the assay was immunoSEQ multiplex PCR. The repertoire holds about 220,000 clones, with roughly 80% as singletons. The sequenced sample consisted of PBMCs. The receptor source for this set is a woman between 40 and 55 years old in good health and CMV-seropositive. Both conserved end residues are part of each CDR3. The order of the fields is J gene, D gene, clone size, V gene, CDR3 protein, CDR3 DNA. D genes are given only for firm matches. Size tells how often a clone was seen (once, few, many) or the class of an expanded clone, and some rows leave it out.

TRBJ2-7,TRBD1,.,TRBV5-1,CASKKTGDYEQYF,TGCGCCAGCAAGAAGACAGGGGACTACGAGCAGTACTTC
TRBJ2-1,TRBD1,.,TRBV6-4,CASSGDRGYEQFF,TGTGCCAGCAGTGGGGACAGGGGTTATGAGCAGTTCTTC
TRBJ2-5,TRBD2,.,TRBV15,CATSSFGGRQEAQYF,TGTGCCACCAGCAGTTTCGGCGGGAGACAAGAGGCCCAGTACTTC
TRBJ2-1,.,.,TRBV19,CASRDLSSYNEQFF,TGTGCCAGTCGGGACTTGAGCTCCTACAATGAGCAGTTCTTC
TRBJ2-5,.,.,TRBV27,CASSSSRLLQETQYF,TGTGCCAGCAGTTCCTCCCGACTCCTCCAAGAGACCCAGTACTTC
TRBJ1-6,.,.,TRBV2,CASRKEGNSPLHF,TGTGCCAGCAGGAAAGAGGGTAATTCACCCCTCCACTTT
TRBJ2-2,.,once,TRBV2,CASRAEQGTGELFF,TGTGCCAGCAGGGCGGAACAGGGCACCGGGGAGCTGTTTTTT
TRBJ1-3,.,few,TRBV10-3,CAISDLGGETGNTIYF,TGTGCCATCAGTGACCTCGGCGGGGAAACTGGAAACACCATATATTTT
TRBJ1-1,TRBD1,.,TRBV15,CATSTRTGWLDTEAFF,TGTGCCACCAGCACCCGGACAGGGTGGTTGGACACTGAAGCTTTCTTT
TRBJ1-2,.,.,TRBV25-1,CASSEPGQSYSGYTF,TGTGCCAGCAGTGAACCAGGACAGTCTTACTCCGGCTACACCTTC
TRBJ1-1,TRBD1,.,TRBV5-6,CASSGGTGGFTEAFF,TGTGCCAGCAGCGGGGGGACAGGGGGCTTCACTGAAGCTTTCTTT
TRBJ2-5,TRBD1,.,TRBV9,CASKLDRRNQETQYF,TGTGCCAGCAAATTGGACAGGCGAAACCAAGAGACCCAGTACTTC
TRBJ2-2,TRBD1,.,TRBV18,CASSRDRGDTGELFF,TGTGCCAGCTCACGCGACAGGGGTGACACCGGGGAGCTGTTTTTT
TRBJ2-7,.,.,TRBV11-2,CASSLLGVYEQYF,TGTGCCAGCAGCCTTCTCGGGGTCTACGAGCAGTACTTC
TRBJ1-5,.,.,TRBV7-2,CASSSISTVWSNQPQHF,TGTGCCAGCAGCTCCATCTCGACAGTATGGAGCAATCAGCCCCAGCATTTT
TRBJ2-1,.,few,TRBV7-9,CASSAGLGGHNEQFF,TGTGCCAGCAGCGCCGGCCTCGGCGGCCACAATGAGCAGTTCTTC
TRBJ2-2,.,.,TRBV7-9,CASSPAGQKNTGELFF,TGTGCCAGCAGCCCGGCTGGACAAAAAAACACCGGGGAGCTGTTTTTT
TRBJ2-5,TRBD2,.,TRBV15,CATSGASGGLETQYF,TGTGCCACCAGCGGGGCCAGCGGGGGGTTAGAGACCCAGTACTTC
TRBJ1-2,.,.,TRBV15,CATSRDATERYGYTF,TGTGCCACCAGCAGAGATGCGACGGAGCGCTATGGCTACACCTTC
TRBJ2-6,.,.,TRBV19,CASSIRGGGTSGANVLTF,TGTGCCAGTAGTATAAGAGGGGGGGGGACAAGTGGGGCCAACGTCCTGACTTTC